These 9 T cell receptor beta chains were all obtained from the same sample, sequenced in a study of blood T cells in healthy people across ages. It was with a sample-barcoded 5' primer and a J-beta primer mix that a second PCR of roughly 7 to 12 cycles was run. TCRdb used MiXCR to reprocess the 5' RACE reads, holding one entry per CDR3 protein. The sample yields over 1,200,000 distinct CDR3 sequences, 59% seen once. Sequencing was performed on blood. These TCRs come from a man between 18 and 29 years old in good health.

The rearrangement uses TRBV7-2 and TRBJ1-5; D not resolved. V shed 1 base and J shed 9 bases, with 16 bases lying between them. This CDR3 is built from 15 residues. CDR1 is SGHTA and CDR2 is FQGNSA in the germline V gene. CDR3 DNA sequence: TGTGCCAGCAGCTTAGATATGGACGACAATAGGCCCCAGCATTTT. It encodes CASSLDMDDNRPQHF.

A note on this clonotype: An end of the junction differs from the germline gene, which may be a read error. The V gene is TRBV29-1, the J gene TRBJ2-3; the D is unclear. CDR1 is SQVTM, CDR2 ANQGSEA, per germline. The CDR3 contains 12 residues. CDR3 region: CSVDWTTDMQYF. Here the CDR3 DNA reads TGCAGCGTTGACTGGACCACAGATATGCAGTATTTT.

The chain couples TRBV20-1 to TRBJ1-5, with 11 nucleotides matching TRBD1. V was pared by 7 bases and J by 6 bases, with 8 bases of the junction left unmatched. The CDR3 extends over 14 amino acids. CDR1 is DFQATT and CDR2 is SNEGSKA in the germline V gene (reference sequence). CDR3 nucleotides: TGCAGTGGCTATGGACAGGGGGCAGGTCAGCCCCAGCATTTT. It encodes CSGYGQGAGQPQHF.

The chain couples TRBV20-1 to TRBJ2-1, with D unclear. The CDR3 runs to 14 residues. V was cut by 4 bases and J by 6 bases, with 16 bases left in between. Germline CDR1 DFQATT, CDR2 SNEGSKA (reference sequence). In DNA, the CDR3 is TGCAGTGCTAAGTGTTGGTCGTTTAGCAATGAGCAGTTCTTC. It translates to CSAKCWSFSNEQFF.

V is TRBV4-1 and J is TRBJ2-7, with TRBD2 identical over 10 bases. J lost 3 bases, V lost 5 bases, and 13 bases had no gene match. This CDR3 is 17 amino acids long. Germline CDR1 reads MGHRA; CDR2 reads YSYEKL. CDR3 amino acids: CASSTQLSSGGFYEQYF. The CDR3 DNA follows: TGCGCCAGCAGCACTCAACTCTCTAGCGGGGGTTTCTACGAGCAGTACTTC.

The chain carries TRBV20-1 and TRBJ2-3; possible D gene TRBD2, 6 bases. V dropped 5 bases and J dropped 3 bases, with 15 bases sitting between them. From germline, CDR1 is DFQATT and CDR2 SNEGSKA (reference sequence). The CDR3 runs 14 residues. CDR3 loop: CSAPRGGGTDTQYF. The CDR3 region has the DNA TGCAGTGCTCCCCGGGGAGGAGGGACAGATACGCAGTATTTT.

This clonotype has just a few counts. This sequence joins TRBV7-8 and TRBJ2-4; 10 bases agree with TRBD2. The J call is in doubt because the DNA end fits TRBJ2-7 better. The germline CDR1 and CDR2 sequences are SGHVS and FQNEAQ. CDR3 size: 14 residues. The DNA for the CDR3 is TGTGCCAGCAGCTTAGAACTAGCGGGGTGCGAGCAGTACTTC. Translating gives CASSLELAGCEQYF.

In its sample, this clonotype was seen a few times. This chain joins TRBV4-3 and TRBJ1-2; D gene uncertain. Between the trimmed V and J ends, which lost 0 bases and 2 bases, there was a span of 19 bases. The CDR3 contains 18 residues. Germline lookup yields CDR1 LGHNA and CDR2 YSLEER. The CDR3 here is CASSQEDPSPSVNYGYTF. The CDR3 coding sequence is TGCGCCAGCAGCCAAGAAGATCCAAGTCCGTCGGTGAACTATGGCTACACCTTC.

The J gene is TRBJ2-1, the V gene TRBV7-2; 9 nucleotides agree with TRBD1. In germline, CDR1 is SGHTA, CDR2 FQGNSA. Germline trimming cut 0 bases from V and 7 bases from J; bases unmatched to any gene: 4. The CDR3 has 15 amino acids. CDR3 protein: CASSLAGTGSNEQFF. The CDR3 DNA sequence: TGTGCCAGCAGCTTAGCCGGGACAGGGTCAAATGAGCAGTTCTTC.